This TCR beta chain was recorded in a study of identical twins. The table lists this clonotype with a few counts. Its antigen remains unidentified. The length of the CDR3 is 13 residues. Germline CDR1 and CDR2: SGHDT and YYEEEE. Trimming pared 6 bases from V and 7 bases from J, leaving 11 bases between. Study results and limitations: The models systematically underestimated how much out-of-frame TCR alpha was shared in monozygotic twins.

MiXCR was run by TCRdb on the 5' RACE reads, yielding one entry per CDR3 protein. The profile shows about 660,000 distinct CDR3 sequences, about 9.4% of them singletons. The sample was also linked to a second study, of yellow fever vaccine responses in identical twins.

The J gene is TRBJ1-6, the V gene TRBV5-6; D is unclear. Source material: PBMCs. The source is a woman aged 18-30 years in good health. DNA for the CDR3: TGTGCCAGCACTTACGAGGAGAATTCACCCCTCCACTTT. Amino acid sequence: CASTYEENSPLHF.